The sequence of this TCR beta chain was determined in a study of Ad26.COV2.S vaccination and SARS-CoV-2 variants. Across the study: Donor was one of the participants in the Ad26.COV2.S arm of the COV1001 trial. Each vaccinee took Ad26.COV2.S intramuscularly, once or twice 56 days apart. Whole-study results and caveats: Possibly, TCR breadth and depth analyses underestimated total T cell responses. Comparability of non-spike TCR breadth was observed across vaccine and placebo recipients.

Treatment here: 15 to 20 received Ad26.COV2.S at low or high dose, single or two shots; 5 received placebo; per-sample allocation not given. Sampling was done on day 63 after the first vaccine or placebo injection. Profiled with immunoSEQ multiplex PCR; TCRdb holds only in-frame clones, not every one. The sample has around 300,000 clones; about nine tenths are singletons. Regarding this clone: Its target is unknown.

The CDR3 has 12 amino acids. V lost 5 bases and J 8 bases, leaving 10 bases between the germline ends. Germline-derived CDR1 and CDR2 are SGHAT and FQNNGV. This receptor was obtained from a person between 18 and 59 years old who received the Ad26.COV2.S COVID-19 vaccine or a placebo. Sequencing used peripheral blood, obtained in a trial of Ad26.COV2.S vaccine versus placebo. The chain couples TRBV11-2 to TRBJ2-1; D gene unclear. CDR3 protein: CASSPIVHEQFF. The CDR3 region has the DNA TGTGCCAGCAGCCCAATTGTCCATGAGCAGTTCTTC.